These 30 T cell receptor beta chains originate from one sample sequenced in a study of shared clonotypes between healthy human individuals. Assay used: immunoSEQ multiplex PCR; TCRdb lists only in-frame clones, some missing. The sample comprises 450,000 to 500,000 clones, around 80% of which are singletons, and 9.5% to 15% rests with the top ten. The sample comprised PBMCs. These receptor sequences come from a woman in her thirties or forties in good health. Some clones in this sample may be carry-over from other donors' samples.

This rearrangement joins TRBV9 to TRBJ2-1; D gene unclear. Looked up from germline, CDR1 is SGDLS and CDR2 is YYNGEE. The V end was cut by 0 bases, the J end by 7 bases, with 11 bases between. There are 14 residues in the CDR3. The CDR3 DNA follows: TGTGCCAGCAGCGTAGGCGTATCAGCGAATGAGCAGTTCTTC. Encoded protein: CASSVGVSANEQFF.

V is TRBV27 and J is TRBJ2-7, with TRBD2 as a possible D gene (5 bases). CDR1 is MNHEY and CDR2 is SMNVEV in the germline V gene (reference sequence). There are 14 residues in the CDR3. The V end was cut by 3 bases, the J end by 4 bases, with 13 bases between. The CDR3 region is CASSFFGLYYEQYF. The CDR3 bases are TGTGCCAGCAGTTTCTTTGGACTGTATTACGAGCAGTACTTC.

The V call is TRBV19, the J call TRBJ2-7; the match to TRBD2 covers 7 bases. V lost 5 bases, J lost 0 bases, and 10 bases stayed unmatched. Looked up from germline, CDR1 is LNHDA and CDR2 is SQIVND (reference sequence). This CDR3 comprises 16 residues. The CDR3 DNA reads TGTGCCAGTAGTTCCTCGCTAGCGGAAAGCTCCTACGAGCAGTACTTC. The encoded protein is CASSSSLAESSYEQYF.

The chain links TRBV28 to TRBJ1-5; TRBD1 agrees at 7 bases. Per germline, CDR1 MDHEN and CDR2 SYDVKM. The CDR3 runs 15 residues. The junction had 4 bases not matched to a gene; V was cut back by 4 bases and J by 1 base. The CDR3 region is CASSYPDRSNQPQHF. CDR3 bases: TGTGCCAGCAGTTACCCGGACAGGAGCAATCAGCCCCAGCATTTT.

The table lists this clone with many counts. The chain couples TRBV10-3 to TRBJ2-5, with 10 bases matching TRBD1. Germline V CDR1 and CDR2: ENHRY, SYGVKD. V lost 3 bases to trimming and J lost 3 bases; unmatched junction nucleotides: 7. The CDR3 covers 16 residues. The CDR3 region is CAISESDRGLKETQYF. CDR3 DNA: TGTGCCATCAGTGAATCAGACAGGGGGCTGAAAGAGACCCAGTACTTC.

The chain employs TRBV18 and TRBJ1-1, with 9 positions matching TRBD1. This CDR3 contains 19 residues. From germline, CDR1 is KGHSH and CDR2 LQKENI. The junction had 17 bases not matched to a gene; V was cut back by 6 bases and J by 0 bases. The CDR3 loop reads CASSPGTGRRGGMNTEAFF. CDR3 nucleotide sequence: TGTGCCAGCTCGCCCGGGACAGGGAGAAGAGGAGGCATGAACACTGAAGCTTTCTTT.

The chain recombines TRBV7-8 with TRBJ2-2; TRBD1 aligns across 8 bases. This CDR3 is built from 14 residues. Looked up from germline, CDR1 is SGHVS and CDR2 is FQNEAQ. J was trimmed by 6 bases and V by 5 bases; bases with no gene match: 5. The CDR3 nucleotides read TGTGCCAGCAGCCCGGACAGGGTAGCCGGGGAGCTGTTTTTT. It encodes CASSPDRVAGELFF. The entire variable domain, with the rest obtained from reference TRBV7-8 and TRBJ2-2, is as follows: GAGVSQSPRYKVAKRGQDVALRCDPISGHVSLFWYQQALGQGPEFLTYFQNEAQLDKSGLPSDRFFAERPEGSVSTLKIQRTQQEDSAVYLCASSPDRVAGELFFGEGSRLTVL.

The chain carries TRBV10-3 and TRBJ1-2; 7 bases agree with TRBD1. After removal of 3 bases from V and 9 bases from J, the junction contained 16 bases not matched to a gene. Germline V gene lookup returns CDR1 ENHRY and CDR2 SYGVKD. CDR3 size: 16 residues. The CDR3 here is CAISEWGEGAPFSYTF. The DNA for the CDR3 is TGTGCCATCAGTGAATGGGGGGAGGGGGCTCCTTTCAGCTACACCTTC.

The chain employs TRBV9 and TRBJ2-5; the D call may be TRBD1 or TRBD2 (5 bases each). The CDR3 covers 16 residues. Germline CDR1 is SGDLS and CDR2 is YYNGEE. The V end was cut by 0 bases, the J end by 1 base, with 13 bases between. The CDR3 coding sequence is TGTGCCAGCAGCGTAGTCGGGGCCAGCCTCCAAGAGACCCAGTACTTC. Encoded protein: CASSVVGASLQETQYF. Full variable domain (outside the CDR3, taken from reference TRBV9 and TRBJ2-5): DSGVTQTPKHLITATGQRVTLRCSPRSGDLSVYWYQQSLDQGLQFLIQYYNGEERAKGNILERFSAQQFPDLHSELNLSSLELGDSALYFCASSVVGASLQETQYFGPGTRLLVL.

The chain has TRBV10-3 and TRBJ2-7; the D gene is possibly TRBD1 (5 bases). Trimming stripped 4 bases from V and 6 bases from J, with 7 bases between. CDR3 size: 11 residues. CDR1 and CDR2 (germline): ENHRY, SYGVKD. The chain's CDR3 is CAISGGSEQYF. The DNA for the CDR3 is TGTGCCATCAGTGGGGGCAGCGAGCAGTACTTC.

The rearrangement links TRBV11-3 to TRBJ2-3; D is tentatively TRBD1 or TRBD2 (7 bases each). Trimming pared 5 bases from V and 4 bases from J, leaving 19 bases between. From germline, CDR1 is SGHNT and CDR2 YENEEA. The CDR3 is made up of 16 amino acids. The DNA of the CDR3 is TGTGCCAGCAGCAAGGGGAGGGGGCGATTCCCAGATACGCAGTATTTT. Translated, it gives CASSKGRGRFPDTQYF.

The count of this clone is one. V gene TRBV15 combines with J gene TRBJ2-7; D is perhaps TRBD1 (6 bases). In germline, CDR1 is LNHNV, CDR2 YYDKDF (reference sequence). This CDR3 comprises 16 residues. V was shortened by 0 bases and J by 5 bases, with 17 bases between the two germline ends. CDR3 nucleotide sequence: TGTGCCACCAGCAGAGACAGGGGTAACGGCGGCAACGAGCAGTACTTC. Translation: CATSRDRGNGGNEQYF.

A few counts support this clone. CDR3 DNA: TGTGCCAGCAGCTTAACCAGGGAGGACACTGAAGCTTTCTTT. This translates into CASSLTREDTEAFF. V gene TRBV7-3 combines with J gene TRBJ1-1; maybe TRBD1 (5 bases). Deletions cut 0 bases from V and 3 bases from J, with 8 bases between. The CDR3 has 14 residues. Germline lookup yields CDR1 SGHTA and CDR2 FQGTGA. Combining the CDR3 with reference TRBV7-3 and TRBJ1-1 gives the whole variable domain GAGVSQTPSNKVTEKGKYVELRCDPISGHTALYWYRQSLGQGPEFLIYFQGTGAADDSGLPNDRFFAVRPEGSVSTLKIQRTERGDSAVYLCASSLTREDTEAFFGQGTRLTVV.

This clone has only one observation. This chain joins TRBV18 and TRBJ2-7, with 8 positions matching TRBD2. In germline, CDR1 is KGHSH, CDR2 LQKENI. This CDR3 is 15 amino acids long. V was pared by 2 bases and J by 3 bases, with 6 bases of the junction left unmatched. Here the CDR3 reads CASSPGAGANYEQYF. CDR3 nucleotides: TGTGCCAGCTCACCAGGAGCGGGAGCAAACTACGAGCAGTACTTC.

V usage is TRBV6-4 and J usage is TRBJ2-1; a weak D match, TRBD2 (5 bases). V lost 0 bases, J lost 11 bases, and 11 bases lay in between. The CDR3 totals 13 residues. Germline V gene lookup returns CDR1 MRHNA and CDR2 SNTAGT. CDR3 nucleotide sequence: TGTGCCAGCAGTGACTCGGAGGCAGGTCAGCAGTTCTTC. It encodes CASSDSEAGQQFF.

This chain joins TRBV2 and TRBJ2-1; 8 nucleotides agree with TRBD2. This CDR3 is 14 amino acids long. CDR1 is SNHLY and CDR2 is FYNNEI in the germline V gene. J lost 5 bases, V lost 7 bases, and 7 bases had no gene match. CDR3 protein: CASTPGTRNNEQFF. Here the CDR3 DNA reads TGTGCCAGCACCCCCGGGACTAGGAACAATGAGCAGTTCTTC.

The chain recombines TRBV15 with TRBJ2-3; D gene ambiguous. With 5 bases removed from V and 10 bases from J, the gap between germline ends came to 16 bases. The CDR3 covers 13 residues. Per germline, CDR1 LNHNV and CDR2 YYDKDF (reference sequence). Here the CDR3 reads CATSPDPPLSQYF. CDR3 in DNA: TGTGCCACCAGCCCAGATCCCCCGCTTTCGCAGTATTTT.

This chain connects TRBV27 to TRBJ2-7, with TRBD1 matching over 11 bases. Trimming cost V 3 bases and J 2 bases; bases outside gene matches: 6. The CDR3 extends over 16 amino acids. Germline V CDR1 and CDR2: MNHEY, SMNVEV (reference sequence). For the CDR3, the DNA is TGTGCCAGCAGTTTTTTGGACAGGGGGCGACCCTACGAGCAGTACTTC. It codes for CASSFLDRGRPYEQYF.

The chain carries TRBV7-9 and TRBJ2-7; D gene uncertain. Germline-derived CDR1 and CDR2 are SEHNR and FQNEAQ (reference sequence). The CDR3 length is 11 residues. Trimming stripped 5 bases from V and 3 bases from J, with 5 bases between. The DNA of the CDR3 is TGTGCCAGCAGCCCCCGCTACGAGCAGTACTTC. Encoded protein: CASSPRYEQYF.

The chain employs TRBV18 and TRBJ1-2; 7 nucleotides line up with TRBD1. V lost 3 bases to trimming and J lost 4 bases; unmatched junction nucleotides: 14. Germline-derived CDR1 and CDR2 are KGHSH and LQKENI. The CDR3 has 17 amino acids. The DNA of the CDR3 is TGTGCCAGCTCACCGGTACAGGATACAGGGGCCATCTATGGCTACACCTTC. Its translation is CASSPVQDTGAIYGYTF.

The chain is built from TRBV27 and TRBJ2-3; 15 bases align to TRBD2. Trimming took 6 bases from V and 6 from J; bases not matched to a gene: 4. The V gene's germline CDR1 is MNHEY and CDR2 SMNVEV (reference sequence). CDR3 size: 15 residues. CDR3 region: CASRRTSGRADTQYF. In nucleotides, the CDR3 is TGTGCCAGCAGGAGGACTAGCGGGAGGGCGGATACGCAGTATTTT.

This clone showed up just once. The CDR3 loop reads CASRGASGRGTYNEQFF. In DNA form, the CDR3 reads TGTGCCAGCAGGGGGGCTAGCGGGAGGGGCACCTACAATGAGCAGTTCTTC. The genes are TRBV28 and TRBJ2-1; TRBD2 agrees at 12 bases. CDR3 length: 17 residues. V was clipped by 6 bases and J by 2 bases; unmatched bases: 8. Germline CDR1 is MDHEN and CDR2 is SYDVKM. Looking up the rest from reference TRBV28 and TRBJ2-1 gives the full variable domain: DVKVTQSSRYLVKRTGEKVFLECVQDMDHENMFWYRQDPGLGLRLIYFSYDVKMKEKGDIPEGYSVSREKKERFSLILESASTNQTSMYLCASRGASGRGTYNEQFFGPGTRLTVL.

This clone was seen only a few times. The rearrangement uses TRBV25-1 and TRBJ2-1; 10 bases agree with TRBD2. Trimming cost V 2 bases and J 4 bases; bases outside gene matches: 8. CDR3 length equals 17 residues. The V gene's germline CDR1 is MGHDK and CDR2 SYGVNS. Here the CDR3 DNA reads TGTGCCAGCAGTGAACCGGCTAGAGCGGGAGGGTACAATGAGCAGTTCTTC. Translation gives CASSEPARAGGYNEQFF.

The chain has TRBV10-3 and TRBJ2-3; 11 positions match TRBD2. Trimming took 8 bases from V and 0 from J; bases not matched to a gene: 7. This CDR3 has 16 residues. In germline, CDR1 is ENHRY, CDR2 SYGVKD. CDR3 sequence: CAIGTSGVSSTDTQYF. The CDR3 coding sequence is TGTGCCATCGGGACTAGCGGCGTGTCTAGCACAGATACGCAGTATTTT.

This clone appeared a few times. The gene calls are TRBV28 and TRBJ2-1; 16 nucleotides line up with TRBD2. With 6 bases clipped from V and 2 bases from J, the junction kept 10 bases outside the gene matches. In germline, CDR1 is MDHEN, CDR2 SYDVKM. This CDR3 spans 19 amino acids. The CDR3, as DNA: TGTGCCAGCAGCCCGGGACTAGCGGGAGGGCCGCGAACCTACAATGAGCAGTTCTTC. As protein: CASSPGLAGGPRTYNEQFF. Complete variable domain (other parts from reference TRBV28 and TRBJ2-1): DVKVTQSSRYLVKRTGEKVFLECVQDMDHENMFWYRQDPGLGLRLIYFSYDVKMKEKGDIPEGYSVSREKKERFSLILESASTNQTSMYLCASSPGLAGGPRTYNEQFFGPGTRLTVL.

The chain links TRBV10-3 to TRBJ2-7; D is unresolved. Germline lookup yields CDR1 ENHRY and CDR2 SYGVKD. V was shortened by 6 bases and J by 0 bases, with 15 bases between the two germline ends. The CDR3 loop spans 15 amino acids. CDR3 sequence (DNA): TGTGCCATCAGCCCTTCGCCCGAGATCTCCTACGAGCAGTACTTC. Amino acid sequence: CAISPSPEISYEQYF.

V is TRBV4-1 and J is TRBJ1-1; 7 positions match TRBD1. This CDR3 is 17 amino acids long. Germline V CDR1 and CDR2: MGHRA, YSYEKL. With V trimmed by 4 bases and J by 0 bases, 11 bases remained unmatched. CDR3 DNA: TGCGCCAGCAGCCTAAGCCGGGACAGAAGACTGAACACTGAAGCTTTCTTT. Amino acid sequence: CASSLSRDRRLNTEAFF.

This clone was picked up one time. The chain couples TRBV7-3 to TRBJ2-1; 8 nucleotides match TRBD2. The CDR3 totals 12 residues. V lost 4 bases and J lost 11; bases outside the gene matches: 4. CDR1 is SGHTA, CDR2 FQGTGA, per germline. CDR3 sequence: CASSSTSGKQFF. The CDR3 DNA is TGTGCCAGCAGCTCCACTAGCGGCAAGCAGTTCTTC.

The chain carries TRBV15 and TRBJ2-7; TRBD2 agrees at 11 bases. Germline assignment: CDR1 LNHNV and CDR2 YYDKDF (reference sequence). CDR3 length equals 15 residues. Trimming at V came to 1 base and at J to 5 bases, leaving 4 bases not matched to a gene. The CDR3 nucleotides read TGTGCCACCAGCAGAGGACTAGCGGGACTCAACGAGCAGTACTTC. Translation: CATSRGLAGLNEQYF. Based on the CDR3 plus reference TRBV15 and TRBJ2-7, the full variable domain is DAMVIQNPRYQVTQFGKPVTLSCSQTLNHNVMYWYQQKSSQAPKLLFHYYDKDFNNEADTPDNFQSRRPNTSFCFLDIRSPGLGDTAMYLCATSRGLAGLNEQYFGPGTRLTVT.

This clone occurred a few times. The chain is built from TRBV6-1 and TRBJ1-2; D is perhaps TRBD1 (5 bases). Germline CDR1 reads MNHNS; CDR2 reads SASEGT. The V end lost 2 bases, the J end lost 5 bases, and 15 bases lay between the germline ends. The CDR3 runs to 15 residues. The chain's CDR3 is CASSESGGVGYGYTF. CDR3 bases: TGTGCCAGCAGTGAATCAGGAGGGGTAGGGTATGGCTACACCTTC.